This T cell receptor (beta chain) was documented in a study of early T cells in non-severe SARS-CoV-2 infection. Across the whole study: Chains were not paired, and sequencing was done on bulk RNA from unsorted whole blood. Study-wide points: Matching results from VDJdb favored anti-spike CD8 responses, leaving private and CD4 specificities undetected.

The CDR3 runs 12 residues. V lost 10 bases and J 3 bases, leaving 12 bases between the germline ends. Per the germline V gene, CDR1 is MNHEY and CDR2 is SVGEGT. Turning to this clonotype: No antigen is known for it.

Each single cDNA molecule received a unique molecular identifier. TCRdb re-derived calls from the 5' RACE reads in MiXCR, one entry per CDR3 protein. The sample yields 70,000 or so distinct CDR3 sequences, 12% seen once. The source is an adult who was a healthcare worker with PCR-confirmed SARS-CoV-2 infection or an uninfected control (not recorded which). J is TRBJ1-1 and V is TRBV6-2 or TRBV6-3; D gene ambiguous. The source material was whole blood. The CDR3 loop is CATGELYTEAFF. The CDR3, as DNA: TGTGCCACGGGAGAGCTTTACACTGAAGCTTTCTTT.